These 13 T cell receptor beta chains were all obtained from the same sample, sequenced in a study of cytomegalovirus exposure and HLA in healthy donors. PCR amplification relied on 60 Vbeta primers (plus 13 Jbeta primers). The method was immunoSEQ multiplex PCR; TCRdb's version includes in-frame clones alone and lacks a portion of them. The sample has 150,000 to 200,000 clones; about four fifths are singletons. The sample was PBMCs. The receptors originated from a woman aged 18-30 years in good health and CMV-seronegative.

This chain uses TRBV4-3 with TRBJ2-1; 9 bases agree with TRBD2. V lost 4 bases and J lost 9; bases outside the gene matches: 10. This CDR3 has 15 amino acids. Germline V gene data show CDR1 as LGHNA and CDR2 as YSLEER. The CDR3 region is CASSPAVSGSAEQFF. The DNA for the CDR3 is TGCGCCAGCAGCCCCGCGGTTAGCGGGAGCGCTGAGCAGTTCTTC.

The chain carries TRBV19 and TRBJ2-7, with 11 bases that match TRBD2. The CDR3 runs to 13 residues. V was clipped by 4 bases and J by 5 bases; unmatched bases: 1. Germline V lookup: CDR1 LNHDA, CDR2 SQIVND (reference sequence). CDR3 protein: CASSRGLADEQYF. The CDR3 bases are TGTGCCAGTAGTAGGGGACTAGCGGACGAGCAGTACTTC. Supplemented by reference TRBV19 and TRBJ2-7, the full variable domain reads DGGITQSPKYLFRKEGQNVTLSCEQNLNHDAMYWYRQDPGQGLRLIYYSQIVNDFQKGDIAEGYSVSREKKESFPLTVTSAQKNPTAFYLCASSRGLADEQYFGPGTRLTVT.

This clone was detected only once. J is TRBJ2-7 and V is TRBV28, with 7 bases fitting TRBD2. Germline-derived CDR1 and CDR2 are MDHEN and SYDVKM. V gave up 3 bases and J gave up 6 bases; unmatched junction bases: 8. This CDR3 comprises 14 residues. CDR3 DNA: TGTGCCAGCAGTTTGGGCGGGAGCTCCCGCGAGCAGTACGTC. The encoded protein is CASSLGGSSREQYV.

V gene TRBV9 combines with J gene TRBJ1-2; TRBD1 is a possible D gene (6 bases). The CDR3 length is 15 residues. The ends were cut back, 3 bases at V and 2 bases at J, with 14 bases in the middle. The germline V gene has CDR1 SGDLS and CDR2 YYNGEE. CDR3 amino acids: CASSATGTFNYGYTF. DNA of the CDR3: TGTGCCAGCAGCGCTACCGGGACATTCAACTATGGCTACACCTTC.

The V call is TRBV28, the J call TRBJ2-3, with 8 bases fitting TRBD2. Germline values: CDR1 MDHEN, CDR2 SYDVKM. The CDR3 is made up of 13 amino acids. The trim removed 5 bases at V and 3 bases at J, leaving 1 base unmatched. In DNA form, the CDR3 reads TGTGCCAGCAGTCAGCGGGGGACAGATACGCAGTATTTT. Its protein product is CASSQRGTDTQYF.

The chain joins TRBV28 to TRBJ2-3; D perhaps matches TRBD2 (6 bases). The CDR3 has 14 amino acids. The germline gives CDR1 MDHEN, CDR2 SYDVKM. The ends were cut back, 7 bases at V and 4 bases at J, with 15 bases in the middle. CDR3 in amino acids: CASTTAGGADTQYF. Written as DNA, the CDR3 is TGTGCCAGCACTACCGCAGGAGGGGCAGATACGCAGTATTTT.

The CDR3 region is CASSLRSTGNYGYTF. The CDR3 DNA reads TGTGCCAGCAGTTTGAGGTCCACAGGGAACTATGGCTACACCTTC. This chain joins TRBV28 and TRBJ1-2; the D gene is possibly TRBD1 (6 bases). Trimming shortened V by 3 bases and J by 2 bases, and 13 bases separated the two germline ends. The CDR3 contains 15 residues. Germline-derived CDR1 and CDR2 are MDHEN and SYDVKM.

The V gene is TRBV27, the J gene TRBJ1-2; TRBD1 aligns across 12 bases. Per the germline V gene, CDR1 is MNHEY and CDR2 is SMNVEV (reference sequence). The CDR3 covers 19 residues. Losses at the gene ends were 5 bases for V and 4 bases for J; bases not matched to a gene: 17. The CDR3 here is CASSRQLRDRGRAGYGYTF. Written as DNA, the CDR3 is TGTGCCAGCAGTAGACAGCTCCGGGACAGGGGGCGTGCTGGCTATGGCTACACCTTC.

The chain has TRBV6-6 and TRBJ2-1, with 8 positions matching TRBD1. The CDR3 consists of 13 residues. The V gene end was trimmed by 6 bases and the J gene end by 6 bases; junction bases not matched to a gene: 4. Germline CDR1 is MNHNY and CDR2 is SVGAGI (reference sequence). The CDR3 DNA reads as TGTGCCAGCAGGACAGGGGTGGCCAATGAGCAGTTCTTC. Translated: CASRTGVANEQFF.

The rearrangement uses TRBV7-2 and TRBJ2-5; 9 positions match TRBD2. CDR1 SGHTA and CDR2 FQGNSA come from the germline V gene. V gave up 8 bases and J gave up 5 bases; unmatched junction bases: 12. The CDR3 is 15 residues long. The CDR3 DNA reads TGTGCCAGCCGGAGGACTAGCGTCTTTTTGGAGACCCAGTACTTC. This encodes CASRRTSVFLETQYF.

This clone was recorded a few times. The chain couples TRBV11-3 to TRBJ2-5, with TRBD2 matching over 15 bases. V dropped 3 bases and J dropped 4; count of bases not matched to a gene: 6. Germline V gene lookup returns CDR1 SGHNT and CDR2 YENEEA. This CDR3 is built from 17 residues. The CDR3 bases are TGTGCCAGCAGCTTCTGGACTAGCGGGAGGGCCATAGAGACCCAGTACTTC. It translates to CASSFWTSGRAIETQYF.

Only a few counts were recorded for this clone. V and J are TRBV5-6 and TRBJ1-1, with D possibly TRBD1 on 6 matching bases. The ends were cut back, 1 base at V and 6 bases at J, with 16 bases in the middle. Germline V gene sequence: CDR1 SGHDT, CDR2 YYEEEE. The CDR3 contains 15 residues. The CDR3 loop is CASSLPPDGGPEAFF. CDR3 DNA: TGTGCCAGCAGCTTGCCTCCGGACGGGGGGCCTGAAGCTTTCTTT.

In its sample, this clone was seen once. For the CDR3, the DNA is TGTGCCAGCTCACCGGGGATCTCCGGGACAGGGGCACCTGAAGCTTTCTTT. Protein product: CASSPGISGTGAPEAFF. The V gene is TRBV18, the J gene TRBJ1-1, with 10 positions matching TRBD1. This CDR3 region has 17 residues. Germline V gene data show CDR1 as KGHSH and CDR2 as LQKENI. V lost 3 bases to trimming and J lost 6 bases; unmatched junction nucleotides: 13.